Sequencing of this TCR beta chain was carried out in a study of blood T cell repertoires in COVID-19. Study overall: The United States, Italy and Spain were the sources of the acute and convalescent COVID-19 samples. In each case, the material was cDNA or gDNA derived from T cells, B-cell-depleted T cells, or PBMCs.

Original analysis: Amplifying reference gene primers gave estimates of nucleated cell counts. Clones were read by immunoSEQ multiplex PCR, and TCRdb kept only the in-frame ones, dropping some. The V and J calls and the clone size are those of that table, but D and trimming were determined from the DNA. The data show around 65,000 clones, with roughly 82% seen just once and about 16% held by the top ten. The clonotype originates from an older man with active COVID-19. Input material: peripheral blood.

CDR3 bases: TGTGCCAGCAGTTTAAGGCCGGCGGTTTATAGCAATCAGCCCCAGCATTTT. Translating it yields CASSLRPAVYSNQPQHF. This chain links TRBV28 with TRBJ1-5; D remains unclear. V was shortened by 2 bases and J by 0 bases, with 14 bases between the two germline ends. Germline V gene lookup returns CDR1 MDHEN and CDR2 SYDVKM. This CDR3 region has 17 residues.